This paragraph covers one TCR beta chain sequence. This clone was seen only once. Its antigen specificity is not known. No base quality values were provided; no much bigger clone lies one nucleotide off. Patients with autoimmune disease history or receiving systemic immunosuppression were excluded from the trial. In every dose cohort, peripheral blood was drawn for TCR sequencing at baseline, cycle 4 day 1, and cycle 7 day 1. The samples were drawn from a first-in-human, open-label, multicenter phase I dose-escalation trial of ivuxolimab. The trial enrolled adults with locally advanced or metastatic head and neck squamous cell, hepatocellular, melanoma or renal cell carcinoma. CD4+ and CD8+ T cells were sorted separately from peripheral blood before TCR sequencing. These data are taken from a study of OX40 agonist ivuxolimab in advanced cancers. Regarding the research as a whole: Ivuxolimab was a fully human IgG2 agonistic monoclonal antibody targeting the costimulatory receptor OX40 (CD134). Intravenous ivuxolimab was administered to patients every 2 weeks at six dose levels: 0.01, 0.1, 0.3, 1.5, 3 and 10 mg/kg. Of the approximately 54 dose-escalation patients, hepatocellular carcinoma was present in about 20, melanoma in roughly 15, renal cell carcinoma in 9 and head and neck cancer in 9. The dose-escalation cohort was about 86% male with a mean age of approximately 60 years, ranging from roughly 23 to 85. Prior anti-PD-1, anti-PD-L1 or anti-CTLA-4 therapy was permitted, and about two fifths of dose-escalation patients had received checkpoint inhibitors. Partial responses occurred in three dose-escalation patients, of whom one had hepatocellular carcinoma and two had cutaneous melanoma. The purpose of peripheral TCRbeta sequencing was to test whether ivuxolimab changed TCR sequence diversity and led to clonal T-cell expansion. The monotherapy dose-escalation portion (N of about 49 patients) of the phase I ivuxolimab trial is reported in the paper. What the work shows at the level of the full study, not this receptor alone: In partial responders in the 0.1-3.0 mg/kg groups, normalized peripheral clonal expansion was found to be among the lowest, especially among CD8+ T cells. The antigen specificity of the peripheral T cells that underwent clonal expansion was not determined. After ivuxolimab, expanded clones were on average more numerous among CD8+ T cells than among CD4+ T cells. Low levels of normalized T-cell clonal expansion were also seen in some patients who did not respond. At doses from 0.1 to 3.0 mg/kg, clonal expansion was seen in both CD4+ and CD8+ blood T cells between baseline and week 6.

Genomic DNA was extracted from sorted cells for sequencing of the TCRbeta CDR3 region. The immunoSEQ Assay was used to sequence the TCRbeta CDR3 regions. The clones in this table, taken by TCRdb from immuneACCESS, are in-frame only. Not every clone is retained; where verified, under half of the shortfall comes from an unresolved V gene, and the cause of the rest is unknown. A total of tens of thousands of clones appear in this sample, around 90% of them only once. The biggest ten clones account for roughly 15% of the sample. At the junction V is shortened by 0 bases and J by 8 bases; bases outside the gene matches: 16. In the germline V gene, CDR1 corresponds to SGHDN and CDR2 to FVKESK. Its CDR3 holds 19 amino acids, cysteine through phenylalanine. Just the 57-base CDR3 DNA is kept, in frame starting at base 1.

The V and J segments used are TRBV14 and TRBJ2-1; TRBD2 agrees with 10 junctional bases. The receptor was isolated from an adult with an advanced solid tumor such as melanoma, head and neck, liver or kidney cancer. The material was CD4+ or CD8+ T cells sorted from blood, obtained in a trial of the OX40 agonist ivuxolimab. The bases are TGTGCCAGCAGCCAAGATTGGTGGCTAGCGGGAGCCTCCCTCGATGAGCAGTTCTTC. The translation is CASSQDWWLAGASLDEQFF.